The clone carrying this TCR beta chain came up many times. This record belongs to a study of neurological immune-mediated disorders. TCRdb called the 5' RACE reads again in MiXCR, with one record for every CDR3 protein. The sample yields about 59,000 distinct CDR3 sequences, 10% to 15% seen once. A total of 2 million PBMCs stored at -80 degrees C provided the unsorted libraries. This clonotype originated in a woman between 55 and 75 years old with HTLV-1-associated myelopathy (HAM/TSP). The source material was PBMCs.

CDR3 coding DNA: TGCGCCAGCAGCTTGGAACAGGTGGGGCCCGGGGAGCTGTTTTTT. Amino acids: CASSLEQVGPGELFF. The J gene is TRBJ2-2, the V gene TRBV5-1; D is perhaps TRBD1 (5 bases). CDR3 length: 15 residues. V lost 0 bases, J lost 6 bases, and 12 bases lay in between. Germline CDR1 and CDR2: SGHRS and YFSETQ.